Each of the 11 T cell receptor beta chains below was sequenced from the same sample in a study of cytomegalovirus exposure and HLA in healthy donors. Sequenced by immunoSEQ multiplex PCR; TCRdb stores in-frame clones only, minus some. The table has 65,000 to 80,000 clones, approximately 94% seen once. The specimen sequenced was PBMCs. Receptors were obtained from a woman between 18 and 29 years old in good health and CMV-seropositive.

The chain has TRBV11-3 and TRBJ2-7; maybe TRBD2 (6 bases). Germline V gives CDR1 SGHNT, CDR2 YENEEA. Trimming stripped 6 bases from V and 4 bases from J, with 16 bases between. The CDR3 covers 14 residues. The CDR3: CASRPSRGRYEQYF. CDR3 in DNA: TGTGCCAGCAGGCCCTCTCGGGGGAGATACGAGCAGTACTTC.

The gene calls are TRBV6-5 and TRBJ2-5; 9 bases match TRBD2. J was trimmed by 1 base and V by 2 bases; bases with no gene match: 5. The CDR3 runs 16 residues. Per germline, CDR1 MNHEY and CDR2 SVGAGI. The CDR3 DNA is TGTGCCAGCAGTTACGGGGCGGGAGGGTCCCAAGAGACCCAGTACTTC. It specifies CASSYGAGGSQETQYF.

The chain recombines TRBV7-2 with TRBJ1-2; 10 bases align to TRBD1. Trimming at V came to 5 bases and at J to 2 bases, leaving 8 bases not matched to a gene. The CDR3 runs 16 residues. Germline V gene data show CDR1 as SGHTA and CDR2 as FQGNSA. CDR3 sequence reads: CASSQDRGLLNYGYTF. CDR3 DNA: TGTGCCAGCAGCCAAGACAGGGGGCTCCTGAACTATGGCTACACCTTC.

The chain couples TRBV6-1 to TRBJ1-1; D remains unclear. Trimming left V 7 bases short and J 11 bases short, with 11 bases between. Germline CDR1 reads MNHNS; CDR2 reads SASEGT. This CDR3 is built from 10 residues. The CDR3 region is CASTSGGAFF. For the CDR3, the DNA is TGTGCCAGCACCTCAGGAGGGGCTTTCTTT.

This chain uses TRBV7-2 with TRBJ2-3; 7 positions agree with TRBD2. This CDR3 is 15 amino acids long. Trimming at V came to 1 base and at J to 3 bases, leaving 4 bases not matched to a gene. Per the germline V gene, CDR1 is SGHTA and CDR2 is FQGNSA. CDR3 region: CASSLGTSQTDTQYF. CDR3 nucleotide sequence: TGTGCCAGCAGCTTAGGGACTAGTCAGACAGATACGCAGTATTTT.

The rearrangement links TRBV6-6 to TRBJ2-7; the match to TRBD2 covers 9 bases. Germline CDR1 and CDR2: MNHNY and SVGAGI (reference sequence). J was trimmed by 4 bases and V by 6 bases; bases with no gene match: 7. The CDR3 contains 14 residues. CDR3 in DNA: TGTGCCAGCAGACCAGCGGGAGGACCTTACGAGCAGTACTTC. This encodes CASRPAGGPYEQYF.

The CDR3 here is CATSRDIRDRVLENTIYF. Written as DNA, the CDR3 is TGTGCCACCAGCAGAGATATTCGGGACAGGGTCTTGGAAAACACCATATATTTT. The V gene is TRBV15, the J gene TRBJ1-3, with 9 bases aligning to TRBD1. The CDR3 consists of 18 residues. Germline CDR1 LNHNV, CDR2 YYDKDF (reference sequence). With 0 bases clipped from V and 6 bases from J, the junction kept 12 bases outside the gene matches.

The V and J genes are TRBV28 and TRBJ2-7; the match to TRBD2 covers 9 bases. The CDR3 spans 20 residues. Germline V gene lookup returns CDR1 MDHEN and CDR2 SYDVKM. The trim removed 3 bases at V and 1 base at J, leaving 19 bases unmatched. This CDR3 reads CASSFGLGRWASGKSYEQYF. DNA of the CDR3: TGTGCCAGCAGTTTTGGGTTGGGAAGATGGGCTAGCGGGAAATCCTACGAGCAGTACTTC.

The chain joins TRBV4-1 to TRBJ2-1; 14 positions match TRBD2. The CDR3 spans 17 residues. The ends lost 4 bases at V and 12 bases at J; junction bases unmatched: 14. Per germline, CDR1 MGHRA and CDR2 YSYEKL. CDR3: CASSLRTSGGPAGGQFF. CDR3 sequence (DNA): TGCGCCAGCAGCCTTCGGACTAGCGGGGGGCCGGCCGGGGGGCAGTTCTTC.

The CDR3 bases are TGTGCCAGCTCACGAGACAGGAATAATTCACCCCTCCACTTT. Translating gives CASSRDRNNSPLHF. The rearrangement joins TRBV18 to TRBJ1-6, with TRBD1 as a possible D gene (6 bases). The CDR3 runs 14 residues. Looked up from germline, CDR1 is KGHSH and CDR2 is LQKENI. V was shortened by 4 bases and J by 5 bases, with 9 bases between the two germline ends. Full variable domain (missing parts from reference TRBV18 and TRBJ1-6): NAGVMQNPRHLVRRRGQEARLRCSPMKGHSHVYWYRQLPEEGLKFMVYLQKENIIDESGMPKERFSAEFPKEGPSILRIQQVVRGDSAAYFCASSRDRNNSPLHFGNGTRLTVT.

J is TRBJ2-7 and V is TRBV5-1, with D possibly matching TRBD1 (5 bases). Germline CDR1 SGHRS, CDR2 YFSETQ. Trimming shortened V by 1 base and J by 5 bases, and 13 bases separated the two germline ends. The CDR3 runs to 14 residues. The CDR3 DNA reads TGCGCCAGCAGCTTGAGACAGACCACGGACGAGCAGTACTTC. This translates into CASSLRQTTDEQYF.